This T cell receptor beta chain was obtained from a study of blood T cells in healthy people across ages. A J-beta primer mix and a sample-barcoded 5' primer were used in a second PCR of roughly 6 to 12 cycles. MiXCR, applied by TCRdb to the 5' RACE reads, yields one record per CDR3 protein. The repertoire consists of around 1,600,000 distinct CDR3 sequences, with roughly 43% occurring once and the leading ten covering more than 4%. The CDR3 is 14 residues long. CDR1 is SGHKS, CDR2 YYEKEE, per germline (reference sequence). The ends were cut back, 4 bases at V and 4 bases at J, with 14 bases in the middle. Only a few counts were recorded for this clonotype.

The specimen was blood. The receptor's source is a young woman in good health. The chain uses TRBV5-5 and TRBJ1-2; no definite D call. Here the CDR3 DNA reads TGTGCCAGCAGCCAATCAGGAACCCCCTATGGCTACACCTTC. Amino acids: CASSQSGTPYGYTF.